This T cell receptor (beta chain) derives from a study of cytomegalovirus exposure and HLA in healthy donors. Study information: The 90 to 150 validation repertoires, a later analysis reported, used the same platform as the roughly 650 repertoires from the first cohort.

The ends lost 4 bases at V and 8 bases at J; junction bases unmatched: 7. The CDR3 length is 13 residues. Germline lookup yields CDR1 SGHDN and CDR2 FVKESK. Comment on this clone: Its cognate antigen is unknown.

Only in-frame clones appear in the TCRdb table, and some are missing; sequencing was by immunoSEQ multiplex PCR. The sample has roughly 250,000 clones, 90% seen once. Overall study findings and caveats: It was found in a later analysis that first-cohort TCR clusters tended to co-occur in the 90 to 150 validation repertoires. Among TCR sequences, most were rare, though some public TCRs appeared in many donors.

Sequencing was carried out using PBMCs. The TCR sequence derives from a woman between 18 and 29 years old in good health and CMV-seronegative. The chain carries TRBV14 and TRBJ1-2; 7 bases agree with TRBD1. CDR3: CASSRQQGYGYTF. The CDR3 DNA reads as TGTGCCAGCAGCCGACAACAGGGGTACGGCTACACCTTC.